The 14 T cell receptor beta chains listed next were all sequenced from one sample in a study of cytomegalovirus exposure and HLA in healthy donors. In the PCR, 60 Vbeta and 13 Jbeta primers were used. Assay: immunoSEQ multiplex PCR; the TCRdb copy retains only in-frame clones and omits some. The data hold 150,000 to 200,000 clones, with more than 65% observed a single time. Material: PBMCs. These receptors were taken from a man aged 45-65 years in good health and CMV-seropositive.

V usage is TRBV6-1 and J usage is TRBJ1-5; 7 positions agree with TRBD1. V dropped 4 bases and J dropped 0; count of bases not matched to a gene: 9. CDR1 is MNHNS and CDR2 is SASEGT in the germline V gene. The CDR3 extends over 17 amino acids. The CDR3 nucleotides are TGTGCCAGCAGTGGACAGGGCCAGATAGCTAGCAATCAGCCCCAGCATTTT. It encodes CASSGQGQIASNQPQHF.

V usage is TRBV10-2 and J usage is TRBJ2-5; TRBD2 matches 14 bases. Germline V CDR1 and CDR2: WSHSY, SAAADI. This CDR3 is built from 17 residues. V dropped 6 bases and J dropped 3; count of bases not matched to a gene: 9. CDR3 sequence: CASRPGLAGDIEETQYF. CDR3 DNA: TGCGCCAGCAGGCCGGGACTAGCGGGAGATATAGAAGAGACCCAGTACTTC.

The V gene is TRBV28, the J gene TRBJ1-4; TRBD1 aligns across 7 bases. Germline V gives CDR1 MDHEN, CDR2 SYDVKM. The CDR3 is made up of 16 amino acids. V trimming: 6 bases; J trimming: 3 bases; junction bases outside the gene matches: 10. The CDR3 loop is CASSRIIGTANEKLFF. CDR3 sequence (DNA): TGTGCCAGCAGCCGGATTATTGGGACAGCTAATGAAAAACTGTTTTTT.

The chain combines TRBV18 with TRBJ1-2; 8 positions match TRBD1. There are 16 residues in the CDR3. V was clipped by 3 bases and J by 5 bases; unmatched bases: 11. Germline CDR1 KGHSH, CDR2 LQKENI. As DNA, the CDR3 is TGTGCCAGCTCACCTTATACGGGACAGGACCTATATGGCTACACCTTC. Its protein product is CASSPYTGQDLYGYTF.

The rearrangement joins TRBV6-1 to TRBJ2-5; the match to TRBD2 covers 7 bases. Trimming cost V 3 bases and J 5 bases; bases outside gene matches: 3. This CDR3 comprises 13 residues. Germline V gene data show CDR1 as MNHNS and CDR2 as SASEGT. CDR3 sequence: CASSDWGGETQYF. In DNA form, the CDR3 reads TGTGCCAGCAGTGATTGGGGGGGGGAGACCCAGTACTTC.

The chain recombines TRBV11-1 with TRBJ2-5; a weak D match, TRBD2 (5 bases). Germline-derived CDR1 and CDR2 are SGHAT and FQDESV (reference sequence). V was cut by 5 bases and J by 4 bases, with 14 bases left in between. The CDR3 extends over 14 amino acids. Here the CDR3 reads CASSPARARETQYF. CDR3 sequence (DNA): TGTGCCAGCAGCCCAGCGAGGGCGCGAGAGACCCAGTACTTC. The full variable domain, its missing parts supplied by reference TRBV11-1 and TRBJ2-5, is EAEVAQSPRYKITEKSQAVAFWCDPISGHATLYWYRQILGQGPELLVQFQDESVVDDSQLPKDRFSAERLKGVDSTLKIQPAELGDSAMYLCASSPARARETQYFGPGTRLLVL.

The rearrangement joins TRBV25-1 to TRBJ2-1; 11 nucleotides agree with TRBD2. The V and J ends lost 0 bases and 6 bases, in that order; junction bases with no gene match: 7. This CDR3 has 17 residues. Germline V gene sequence: CDR1 MGHDK, CDR2 SYGVNS. Here the CDR3 reads CASSEYSSGRRVNEQFF. Written as DNA, the CDR3 is TGTGCCAGCAGTGAATATTCTAGCGGGAGGAGAGTCAATGAGCAGTTCTTC.

The genes are TRBV11-3 and TRBJ2-2, with D possibly matching TRBD2 (5 bases). Trimming left V 2 bases short and J 8 bases short, with 12 bases between. CDR1 is SGHNT and CDR2 is YENEEA in the germline V gene. The length of the CDR3 is 14 residues. The CDR3 bases are TGTGCCAGCAGCTTAAGAGAGGGCACGGGGGAGCTGTTTTTT. Translation: CASSLREGTGELFF.

The chain is built from TRBV2 and TRBJ1-1, with 7 bases matching TRBD1. The CDR3 totals 18 residues. CDR1 SNHLY and CDR2 FYNNEI come from the germline V gene. Losses at the gene ends were 6 bases for V and 1 base for J; bases not matched to a gene: 17. CDR3 DNA sequence: TGTGCCAGCAGGCCAGGGGGGCGAAAGGGAGAGAAGAACACTGAAGCTTTCTTT. It codes for CASRPGGRKGEKNTEAFF.

The rearrangement links TRBV29-1 to TRBJ1-2; D perhaps matches TRBD1 (6 bases). CDR1 SQVTM and CDR2 ANQGSEA come from the germline V gene. The CDR3 spans 12 residues. V lost 6 bases and J lost 3, with 11 bases in between. CDR3 bases: TGCAGCGTGAAGGACAGTTACTATGGCTACACCTTC. Its translation is CSVKDSYYGYTF.

The DNA for the CDR3 is TGTGCCAGCATTAAAGATCGGAATCAGCCCCAGCATTTT. Protein: CASIKDRNQPQHF. V and J are TRBV6-6 and TRBJ1-5; no reliable D call. From germline, CDR1 is MNHNY and CDR2 SVGAGI (reference sequence). The CDR3 covers 13 residues. Trimming cost V 7 bases and J 4 bases, with 11 bases left between them.

This clone was detected once. The chain has TRBV29-1 and TRBJ1-4; 8 bases are shared with TRBD1. The CDR3 is 15 amino acids. V lost 5 bases to trimming and J lost 4 bases; unmatched junction nucleotides: 9. Germline V gives CDR1 SQVTM, CDR2 ANQGSEA. CDR3 protein: CSVTGGGSGNEKLFF. The CDR3 DNA reads TGCAGCGTTACAGGGGGTGGGAGTGGTAATGAAAAACTGTTTTTT.

This clone was observed once. The chain carries TRBV6-5 and TRBJ2-5; 7 bases agree with TRBD2. The CDR3 totals 15 residues. CDR1 and CDR2 from the germline V gene are MNHEY and SVGAGI. V lost 4 bases to trimming and J lost 6 bases; unmatched junction nucleotides: 11. This chain's CDR3 is CASSSLGLGGQTQYF. The CDR3 DNA is TGTGCCAGCAGTTCCCTTGGACTAGGAGGCCAGACCCAGTACTTC.

The J gene is TRBJ2-1, the V gene TRBV11-3; 8 bases agree with TRBD1. The J segment lost 8 bases and the V segment lost 5 bases, leaving 11 bases of the junction unmatched. Germline lookup yields CDR1 SGHNT and CDR2 YENEEA. This CDR3 is built from 15 residues. The DNA of the CDR3 is TGTGCCAGCAGCGAAGGGACAGGATATATGTATGAGCAGTTCTTC. Protein product: CASSEGTGYMYEQFF. The full variable domain, in which reference TRBV11-3 and TRBJ2-1 provide the parts outside the CDR3, is EAGVVQSPRYKIIEKKQPVAFWCNPISGHNTLYWYLQNLGQGPELLIRYENEEAVDDSQLPKDRFSAERLKGVDSTLKIQPAELGDSAVYLCASSEGTGYMYEQFFGPGTRLTVL.